The sequence of this T cell receptor beta chain was determined in a study of T cells in Graves' hyperthyroidism and ophthalmopathy. V was pared by 11 bases and J by 6 bases, with 11 bases of the junction left unmatched. Looked up from germline, CDR1 is ENHRY and CDR2 is SYGVKD. CDR3 length equals 14 residues. Regions amplified from RNA transcripts were the TCR beta CDR3 regions. Primed by the HTBI set, a first-round RT-PCR was run on the TCR CDR3. TCRdb ran MiXCR on the multiplex PCR reads and lists one entry per CDR3 protein. Among some 800,000 distinct CDR3 sequences listed, roughly 40% were seen once. This clonotype was found many times.

This clonotype originated in a man aged 18 to 35 with Graves' hyperthyroidism. The sequencing input was blood. V gene TRBV10-3 combines with J gene TRBJ2-7; 12 nucleotides line up with TRBD2. The CDR3 nucleotides are TGTGCCGCCCAGACTAGCGGGAGACTAGGCGAGCAGTACTTC. The encoded protein is CAAQTSGRLGEQYF.